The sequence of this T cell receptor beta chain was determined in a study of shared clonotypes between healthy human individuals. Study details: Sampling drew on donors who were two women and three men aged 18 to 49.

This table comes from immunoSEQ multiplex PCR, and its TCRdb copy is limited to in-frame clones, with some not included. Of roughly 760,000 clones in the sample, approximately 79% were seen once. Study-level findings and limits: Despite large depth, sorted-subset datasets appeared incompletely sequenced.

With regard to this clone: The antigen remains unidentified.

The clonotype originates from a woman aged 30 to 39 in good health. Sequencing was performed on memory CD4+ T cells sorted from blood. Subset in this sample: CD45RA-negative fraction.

The CDR3 here is CASIGEYTEAFF. The DNA of the CDR3 is TGTGCCAGCATTGGGGAATACACTGAAGCTTTCTTT. V and J are TRBV6-1 and TRBJ1-1; D ambiguous. The CDR3 totals 12 residues. Germline CDR1 and CDR2: MNHNS and SASEGT. V was clipped by 7 bases and J by 3 bases, with 9 bases between them.